This entry lists 19 T cell receptor beta chains sequenced from one sample in a study of T cell repertoires in aging, cancer and after chemotherapy. Peripheral blood genomic DNA, not sorted cells or RNA, was the template. TRB rearrangements spanning V, D and J were amplified using mixed TRB-A/B primers. TCRdb re-called the multiplex PCR reads with MiXCR, one entry per CDR3 protein. Here the sample spans 1,400 or so distinct CDR3 sequences, about 46% being singletons. Sequencing was carried out using blood. Receptor source: a human donor with a blood cancer.

V usage is TRBV27 and J usage is TRBJ1-2, with D perhaps TRBD1 (5 bases). In germline, CDR1 is MNHEY, CDR2 SMNVEV (reference sequence). Between the trimmed V and J ends, which lost 0 bases and 8 bases, there was a span of 13 bases. CDR3 length: 14 residues. The CDR3 reads CASSLSAGQLGYTF. CDR3 bases: TGTGCCAGCAGTTTATCGGCAGGGCAACTAGGCTACACCTTC.

This rearrangement joins TRBV12-3 or TRBV12-4 to TRBJ2-5; 8 nucleotides align to TRBD2. The length of the CDR3 is 14 residues. Trimming at V came to 5 bases and at J to 4 bases, leaving 6 bases not matched to a gene. The CDR3 coding sequence is TGTGCCAGCAGTGTGTTCGGGACTAGAGAGACCCAGTACTTC. Translating it yields CASSVFGTRETQYF.

Within the sample, this clonotype is large. The chain links TRBV27 to TRBJ2-2, with D possibly being TRBD1 (6 bases). The CDR3 has 13 residues. Germline V gene sequence: CDR1 MNHEY, CDR2 SMNVEV (reference sequence). V lost 4 bases and J lost 5, with 8 bases in between. The CDR3 is CASSWTETGELFF. As DNA, the CDR3 is TGTGCCAGCAGTTGGACAGAAACCGGGGAGCTGTTTTTT.

CDR3 nucleotides: TGTGCCAGCAGTTACTCGATCCTAGCGCGGAATGAGCAGTTCTTC. Translation gives CASSYSILARNEQFF. The chain joins TRBV6-2 or TRBV6-3 to TRBJ2-1; D perhaps matches TRBD2 (6 bases). Germline V gene sequence: CDR1 MNHEY, CDR2 SVGEGT. V lost 0 bases to trimming and J lost 7 bases, with 13 bases between them. The CDR3 totals 15 residues.

Judged by abundance, this clonotype is large (0.1 to 1%). The chain carries TRBV10-3 and TRBJ2-6; D possibly matches TRBD1 or TRBD2 (6 bases each). The ends were cut back, 7 bases at V and 4 bases at J, with 14 bases in the middle. Germline V gene lookup returns CDR1 ENHRY and CDR2 SYGVKD. This CDR3 is 15 amino acids long. As DNA, the CDR3 is TGTGCCATCACCTCGAGGGGGGAGGGGGCCAACGTCCTGACTTTC. This codes for CAITSRGEGANVLTF.

A few counts support this clonotype. This chain uses TRBV4-3 with TRBJ2-3, with D perhaps assigned TRBD1 or TRBD2 (5 bases each). Trimming removed 1 base from V and 2 bases from J, with 10 bases in between. This CDR3 comprises 15 residues. Germline lookup yields CDR1 LGHNA and CDR2 YSLEER. The CDR3 spells CASSQVRGFTDTQYF. The CDR3 DNA reads TGCGCCAGCAGCCAAGTTCGGGGCTTCACAGATACGCAGTATTTT.

This chain uses TRBV27 with TRBJ2-7; 9 bases are shared with TRBD1. The CDR3 runs 14 residues. The V gene end was trimmed by 1 base and the J gene end by 6 bases; junction bases not matched to a gene: 4. CDR1 and CDR2 from the germline V gene are MNHEY and SMNVEV (reference sequence). CDR3 sequence reads: CASSLWGQGGEQYF. CDR3 in DNA: TGTGCCAGCAGTTTATGGGGACAGGGAGGCGAGCAGTACTTC.

This clonotype counts as large (0.1 to 1%). The J gene is TRBJ2-7, the V gene TRBV6-1, with a weak D call TRBD1 (8 bases). Germline V gene data show CDR1 as MNHNS and CDR2 as SASEGT. This CDR3 is built from 14 residues. The V end was cut by 10 bases, the J end by 3 bases, with 19 bases between. Here the CDR3 DNA reads TGTGCCATCATGTTCGGGGGGACAGGCTACGAGCAGTACTTC. Protein sequence: CAIMFGGTGYEQYF.

This clonotype is medium-sized in the sample. The chain recombines TRBV5-1 with TRBJ2-1; D is perhaps TRBD2 (6 bases). V was clipped by 4 bases and J by 7 bases, with 9 bases between them. CDR3 length: 12 amino acids. The germline gives CDR1 SGHRS, CDR2 YFSETQ. The CDR3 here is CASSLSGNEQFF. The CDR3 nucleotides read TGCGCCAGCAGCCTAAGCGGGAATGAGCAGTTCTTC.

Sample share makes this clonotype medium-sized (0.01 to 0.1%). CDR3 coding DNA: TGTGCCAGCAGCACGTCAGACATAAGGGAGACCCAGTACTTC. Its protein product is CASSTSDIRETQYF. The chain combines TRBV28 with TRBJ2-5; D remains ambiguous. Germline V gene lookup returns CDR1 MDHEN and CDR2 SYDVKM. V shed 6 bases and J shed 5 bases, with 16 bases lying between them. The CDR3 extends over 14 amino acids.

This clonotype is deemed medium-sized. The V and J genes are TRBV4-3 and TRBJ1-5; D perhaps matches TRBD1 (6 bases). CDR1 is LGHNA, CDR2 YSLEER, per germline. This CDR3 contains 13 residues. V shed 0 bases and J shed 10 bases, with 10 bases lying between them. The CDR3 is CASSQDPGGPQHF. CDR3 in DNA: TGCGCCAGCAGCCAAGACCCCGGGGGCCCCCAGCATTTT.

The genes are TRBV6-2 or TRBV6-3 and TRBJ2-5; D is ambiguous. The CDR3 contains 18 residues. CDR1 is MNHEY, CDR2 SVGEGT, per germline. V gave up 2 bases and J gave up 4 bases, with 23 bases separating them. CDR3 bases: TGTGCCAGCAGTTACCGCACTACATACCCACCTAATGGAGAGACCCAGTACTTC. Protein product: CASSYRTTYPPNGETQYF.

J is TRBJ1-1 and V is TRBV29-1; 8 bases fit TRBD1. V shed 6 bases, J shed 4 bases, and the junction held 7 bases outside the gene matches. This CDR3 has 13 amino acids. CDR1 is SQVTM and CDR2 is ANQGSEA in the germline V gene. CDR3 sequence: CSVALGQGTEAFF. Here the CDR3 DNA reads TGCAGCGTCGCGTTAGGACAGGGCACTGAAGCTTTCTTT.

This clonotype is deemed large (0.1 to 1%). DNA for the CDR3: TGTGCCAGCAGTACACCCCCCCAGCCCCAGCATTTT. It is translated as CASSTPPQPQHF. The chain carries TRBV6-1 and TRBJ1-5; unclear D gene. The germline gives CDR1 MNHNS, CDR2 SASEGT. V shed 5 bases and J shed 7 bases, with 9 bases lying between them. The CDR3 totals 12 residues.

The V call is TRBV30, the J call TRBJ2-2, with TRBD1 as a possible D gene (5 bases). This CDR3 comprises 16 residues. V lost 0 bases, J lost 0 bases, and 11 bases lay in between. Germline values: CDR1 GTSNPN, CDR2 SVGIG (reference sequence). The CDR3 spells CAWSVGVHANTGELFF. The CDR3 nucleotides read TGTGCCTGGAGTGTAGGGGTGCACGCGAACACCGGGGAGCTGTTTTTT.

V gene TRBV6-5 combines with J gene TRBJ2-7; 8 positions match TRBD1. Germline V gene data show CDR1 as MNHEY and CDR2 as SVGAGI. The V gene end was trimmed by 7 bases and the J gene end by 3 bases; junction bases not matched to a gene: 2. The CDR3 loop spans 12 amino acids. The CDR3 region is CASTGTGYEQYF. The DNA for the CDR3 is TGTGCCAGCACCGGGACAGGCTACGAGCAGTACTTC.

This clonotype is classed as medium-sized (0.01 to 0.1%). J is TRBJ2-1 and V is TRBV20-1, with D hard to call. Deletions cut 1 base from V and 3 bases from J, with 16 bases between. The CDR3 loop spans 16 amino acids. The germline V gene encodes CDR1 DFQATT and CDR2 SNEGSKA (reference sequence). The DNA of the CDR3 is TGCAGTGCTAGAGTTGTCGAGGCCTTGATCTACAATGAGCAGTTCTTC. It is translated as CSARVVEALIYNEQFF.

Note on this clonotype: A single base separates this from a much larger clone, so it may be a read error. This rearrangement joins TRBV6-1 to TRBJ1-5; D not certain. The V end lost 4 bases, the J end lost 3 bases, and 10 bases lay between the germline ends. The CDR3 contains 14 residues. Germline V gene data show CDR1 as MNHNS and CDR2 as SASEGT. The CDR3 coding sequence is TGTGCCAGCAGTGGATCGGGGAACAATCAGCCCCAGCATTTT. It yields the protein CASSGSGNNQPQHF.

By frequency in the sample, this clonotype is medium-sized (0.01 to 0.1%). The V call is TRBV5-1, the J call TRBJ1-1; possible D gene TRBD1, 5 bases. The germline gives CDR1 SGHRS, CDR2 YFSETQ. V was clipped by 0 bases and J by 5 bases, with 14 bases between them. The CDR3 has 15 residues. CDR3 sequence (DNA): TGCGCCAGCAGCTTGGCTTTGGGGCGAGGAACTGAAGCTTTCTTT. Translating gives CASSLALGRGTEAFF.